The 2 T cell receptor beta chains below were found in one sample sequenced in a study of T-cell memory formation after mild COVID-19. TCRdb recomputed calls from the 5' RACE reads with MiXCR, one row per CDR3 protein. The sample includes about 270,000 distinct CDR3 sequences, about 17% of them seen just once. The sequenced sample was PBMCs or a T cell subset sorted from them (not recorded which). Receptors originate from a man aged 18 to 35 who had mild COVID-19 (a few samples of this study predate the infection). Cell type and time point are not known.

This chain uses TRBV7-8 with TRBJ1-4; D not resolved. Germline V gene sequence: CDR1 SGHVS, CDR2 FQNEAQ. CDR3 size: 15 residues. Trimming pared 5 bases from V and 4 bases from J, leaving 14 bases between. CDR3 nucleotide sequence: TGTGCCAGCAGCCAAGGTCCGGAAAGTAATGAAAAACTGTTTTTT. It translates to CASSQGPESNEKLFF.

The chain employs TRBV6-6 and TRBJ1-3; 7 nucleotides align to TRBD1. The CDR3 length is 14 residues. V was pared by 5 bases and J by 1 base, with 2 bases of the junction left unmatched. Per germline, CDR1 MNHNY and CDR2 SVGAGI (reference sequence). As DNA, the CDR3 is TGTGCCAGCAGTGACAGGGTTTCTGGAAACACCATATATTTT. Its translation is CASSDRVSGNTIYF.